A single sample is the source of the 23 T cell receptor beta chains below, sequenced in a study of CD8+ T cells in alopecia areata. cDNA reverse transcribed from extracted RNA served as the sequencing template. Measured with immunoSEQ multiplex PCR; TCRdb has only the in-frame clones, and not every one. The table includes 120,000 or so clones, roughly 50% detected once. Material for sequencing was NKG2D-low CD8+ T cells sorted from blood. Every receptor here comes from a human donor with alopecia areata.

The chain is built from TRBV2 and TRBJ2-4, with 7 bases fitting TRBD1. J was trimmed by 14 bases and V by 8 bases; bases with no gene match: 12. Germline V gives CDR1 SNHLY, CDR2 FYNNEI. The CDR3 has 12 amino acids. CDR3 loop: CASLKLQGRKYF. For the CDR3, the DNA is TGTGCCAGCCTCAAACTACAGGGGCGGAAGTACTTC.

This clone was seen more than once but under ten times. The genes are TRBV28 and TRBJ2-2, with D possibly matching TRBD1 (5 bases). The CDR3 consists of 18 residues. V lost 5 bases to trimming and J lost 0 bases, with 19 bases between them. Per the germline V gene, CDR1 is MDHEN and CDR2 is SYDVKM. The CDR3 sequence is CASSQATGSTANTGELFF. The CDR3 bases are TGTGCCAGCAGTCAAGCTACAGGCTCTACCGCGAACACCGGGGAGCTGTTTTTT.

This clone was seen a handful of times. The genes are TRBV5-1 and TRBJ2-7, with D tentatively TRBD1 (5 bases). This CDR3 is built from 17 residues. Germline-derived CDR1 and CDR2 are SGHRS and YFSETQ. Trimming pared 0 bases from V and 1 base from J, leaving 17 bases between. CDR3 protein: CASSLVKWGTGSYEQYF. CDR3 nucleotide sequence: TGCGCCAGCAGCTTGGTAAAGTGGGGAACAGGATCCTACGAGCAGTACTTC.

This clone turned up a few times. The V and J genes are TRBV29-1 and TRBJ1-2; D gene ambiguous. Between the trimmed V and J ends, which lost 0 bases and 5 bases, there was a span of 7 bases. The germline gives CDR1 SQVTM, CDR2 ANQGSEA. The CDR3 extends over 12 amino acids. The CDR3, as DNA: TGCAGCGTTGAAGATCATGAGTATGGCTACACCTTC. Translation gives CSVEDHEYGYTF.

This clone was seen a handful of times. The V call is TRBV29-1, the J call TRBJ1-1; no reliable D call. CDR3 size: 13 residues. The V end was cut by 3 bases, the J end by 2 bases, with 10 bases between. The V gene's germline CDR1 is SQVTM and CDR2 ANQGSEA. The DNA for the CDR3 is TGCAGCGTTGATTGGCAGCTCAACACTGAAGCTTTCTTT. This codes for CSVDWQLNTEAFF.

The rearrangement links TRBV11-2 to TRBJ2-7, with TRBD2 as a possible D gene (5 bases). Germline assignment: CDR1 SGHAT and CDR2 FQNNGV. The ends were cut back, 5 bases at V and 7 bases at J, with 9 bases in the middle. This CDR3 has 11 residues. The CDR3 is CASSRRTEQYF. The CDR3 DNA is TGTGCCAGCAGCCGACGGACTGAGCAGTACTTC.

V is TRBV27 and J is TRBJ2-3; a possible D gene is TRBD1 (5 bases). Trimming took off 4 bases at V and 0 bases at J, with 11 bases between the two ends. The germline CDR1 and CDR2 sequences are MNHEY and SMNVEV (reference sequence). This CDR3 contains 15 residues. CDR3 DNA sequence: TGTGCCAGCAGTTCTCCAGGGTCTAGCACAGATACGCAGTATTTT. As protein: CASSSPGSSTDTQYF.

This clone appeared many times. The CDR3 sequence: CASSSQRPETGELFF. The CDR3 DNA reads as TGTGCCAGCAGTTCGCAGCGGCCCGAAACCGGGGAGCTGTTTTTT. V usage is TRBV28 and J usage is TRBJ2-2; the D gene is possibly TRBD2 (5 bases). The germline gives CDR1 MDHEN, CDR2 SYDVKM. With 4 bases removed from V and 5 bases from J, the gap between germline ends came to 14 bases. This CDR3 is built from 15 residues.

The sample holds a few counts of this clone. The rearrangement uses TRBV23-1 and TRBJ1-2, with D tentatively TRBD1 (5 bases). TRBV23-1 is identified as an open reading frame with a role that is uncertain. This CDR3 has 14 amino acids. The ends were cut back, 0 bases at V and 3 bases at J, with 8 bases in the middle. In DNA, the CDR3 is TGCGCCAGCAGTCAATCTCGGGGGGACTATGGCTACACCTTC. It specifies CASSQSRGDYGYTF.

The chain combines TRBV29-1 with TRBJ2-1; D may match TRBD1 or TRBD2 (5 bases each). V lost 7 bases and J lost 6, with 22 bases in between. The CDR3 is 15 residues long. Germline CDR1 reads SQVTM; CDR2 reads ANQGSEA. The DNA for the CDR3 is TGCAGCGCCGAGGGGCGGTCCACCCGGGCCAATGAGCAGTTCTTC. Encoded protein: CSAEGRSTRANEQFF.

The V gene is TRBV5-1, the J gene TRBJ1-1; D ambiguous. Deletions cut 0 bases from V and 2 bases from J, with 8 bases between. CDR1 is SGHRS and CDR2 is YFSETQ in the germline V gene. The CDR3 consists of 14 residues. The CDR3 sequence: CASSLGGRNTEAFF. The CDR3 coding sequence is TGCGCCAGCAGCTTGGGAGGCAGAAACACTGAAGCTTTCTTT.

This clone has more than one count but fewer than ten. This sequence joins TRBV6-5 and TRBJ2-7, with D possibly being TRBD2 (5 bases). The CDR3 covers 13 residues. Trimming pared 8 bases from V and 3 bases from J, leaving 14 bases between. Germline V lookup: CDR1 MNHEY, CDR2 SVGAGI. This chain's CDR3 is CASSRGPFYEQYF. The DNA of the CDR3 is TGTGCCAGCTCCCGAGGGCCTTTCTACGAGCAGTACTTC.

This clone was detected only once. The chain links TRBV13 to TRBJ2-3; D is ambiguous. The CDR3 has 12 residues. In germline, CDR1 is PRHDT, CDR2 FYEKMQ (reference sequence). Trimming pared 3 bases from V and 4 bases from J, leaving 5 bases between. The chain's CDR3 is CASSFRADTQYF. CDR3 coding DNA: TGTGCCAGCAGCTTTCGAGCAGATACGCAGTATTTT.

This clone was recorded a few times. The chain has TRBV29-1 and TRBJ2-1, with D unresolved. From germline, CDR1 is SQVTM and CDR2 ANQGSEA. Between the trimmed V and J ends, which lost 0 bases and 2 bases, there was a span of 8 bases. CDR3 size: 14 residues. The CDR3: CSVEDRNTYNEQFF. Written as DNA, the CDR3 is TGCAGCGTTGAAGACAGAAATACCTACAATGAGCAGTTCTTC.

In this sample, this clone turned up a few times. This rearrangement joins TRBV5-1 to TRBJ2-1, with D possibly being TRBD1 (6 bases). With 1 base removed from V and 6 bases from J, the gap between germline ends came to 8 bases. Germline values: CDR1 SGHRS, CDR2 YFSETQ. The CDR3 runs to 13 residues. The CDR3 loop reads CASSLRGGNEQFF. DNA of the CDR3: TGCGCCAGCAGCTTGCGAGGGGGCAATGAGCAGTTCTTC.

The chain combines TRBV29-1 with TRBJ2-2; D tentatively fits TRBD1 or TRBD2 (5 bases each). The germline CDR1 and CDR2 sequences are SQVTM and ANQGSEA. V was trimmed by 4 bases and J by 8 bases, leaving 11 bases between them. The CDR3 extends over 12 amino acids. The CDR3 protein is CSVGGTPGELFF. The DNA of the CDR3 is TGCAGCGTTGGTGGGACGCCGGGGGAGCTGTTTTTT.

The V call is TRBV4-3, the J call TRBJ2-7; TRBD1 agrees at 9 bases. CDR1 and CDR2 (germline): LGHNA, YSLEER. The V gene end was trimmed by 2 bases and the J gene end by 5 bases; junction bases not matched to a gene: 7. The CDR3 covers 15 residues. This CDR3 is CASSQNRGLDHEQYF. Written as DNA, the CDR3 is TGCGCCAGCAGCCAAAACAGGGGGCTCGATCACGAGCAGTACTTC.

This chain links TRBV13 with TRBJ2-1; D is unclear. The CDR3 consists of 15 residues. Trimming cost V 6 bases and J 3 bases, with 15 bases left between them. CDR1 and CDR2 (germline): PRHDT, FYEKMQ (reference sequence). The CDR3 DNA sequence: TGTGCCAGCAGAACAAATGGACCTCTCTACAATGAGCAGTTCTTC. Its translation is CASRTNGPLYNEQFF.

This clone was seen a handful of times. This sequence joins TRBV29-1 and TRBJ2-1; 11 bases match TRBD2. The CDR3 sequence is 12 residues long. The germline V gene has CDR1 SQVTM and CDR2 ANQGSEA. The V and J ends lost 3 bases and 10 bases, in that order; junction bases with no gene match: 2. The CDR3 reads CSVERLAGEQFF. The CDR3 DNA sequence: TGCAGCGTTGAGAGACTAGCGGGAGAGCAGTTCTTC.

V gene TRBV29-1 combines with J gene TRBJ2-1; tentative D call: TRBD1 (6 bases). This CDR3 comprises 12 residues. CDR1 is SQVTM and CDR2 is ANQGSEA in the germline V gene. V lost 6 bases, J lost 8 bases, and 14 bases lay in between. The CDR3, as DNA: TGCAGCGTCGAAACTTGGGGGCATGAGCAGTTCTTC. Residues: CSVETWGHEQFF.

Here the CDR3 DNA reads TGTGCCAGCAGTACGGGGGGGGAGCTGTTTTTT. Translating gives CASSTGGELFF. The rearrangement uses TRBV27 and TRBJ2-2; a weak D match, TRBD2 (5 bases). Per the germline V gene, CDR1 is MNHEY and CDR2 is SMNVEV (reference sequence). Trimming shortened V by 5 bases and J by 8 bases, and 6 bases separated the two germline ends. This CDR3 is built from 11 residues.

The chain employs TRBV30 and TRBJ2-1; D possibly corresponds to TRBD1 (5 bases). Trimming removed 5 bases at V and 3 bases at J, with 11 bases between. The CDR3 covers 13 residues. CDR1 is GTSNPN, CDR2 SVGIG, per germline (reference sequence). The CDR3 is CAWGQSIYNEQFF. The CDR3 nucleotides are TGTGCCTGGGGACAATCCATCTACAATGAGCAGTTCTTC. Full variable domain (outside the CDR3, taken from reference TRBV30 and TRBJ2-1): SQTIHQWPATLVQPVGSPLSLECTVEGTSNPNLYWYRQAAGRGLQLLFYSVGIGQISSEVPQNLSASRPQDRQFILSSKKLLLSDSGFYLCAWGQSIYNEQFFGPGTRLTVL.

The chain couples TRBV6-1 to TRBJ2-7, with D perhaps TRBD1 or TRBD2 (5 bases each). CDR1 and CDR2 from the germline V gene are MNHNS and SASEGT. V dropped 1 base and J dropped 2 bases, with 12 bases sitting between them. CDR3 length: 15 amino acids. The CDR3 coding sequence is TGTGCCAGCAGTGAAGAGGGACGGATGACCTACGAGCAGTACTTC. As protein: CASSEEGRMTYEQYF.